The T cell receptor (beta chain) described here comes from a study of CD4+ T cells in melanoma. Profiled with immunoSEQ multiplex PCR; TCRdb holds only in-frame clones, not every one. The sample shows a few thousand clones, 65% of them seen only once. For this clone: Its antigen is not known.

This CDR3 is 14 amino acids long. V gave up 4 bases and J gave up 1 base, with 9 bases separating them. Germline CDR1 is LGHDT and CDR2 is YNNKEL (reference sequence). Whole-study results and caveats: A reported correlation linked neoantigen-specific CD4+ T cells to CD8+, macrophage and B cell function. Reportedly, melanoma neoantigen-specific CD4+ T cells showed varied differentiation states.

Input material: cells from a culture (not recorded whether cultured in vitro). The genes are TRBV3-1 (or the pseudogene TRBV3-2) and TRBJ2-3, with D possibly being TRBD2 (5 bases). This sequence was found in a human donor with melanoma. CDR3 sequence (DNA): TGTGCCAGCAGCCCGGGCGGGCGCACAGATACGCAGTATTTT. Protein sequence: CASSPGGRTDTQYF.